This T cell receptor beta chain was captured by sequencing in a study of cytomegalovirus exposure and HLA in healthy donors. Trimming cost V 4 bases and J 6 bases, with 22 bases left between them. The CDR3 is 17 residues long. Germline CDR1 reads SGHRS; CDR2 reads YFSETQ. PCR employed 60 Vbeta and 13 Jbeta primers. Methods used by the authors: Per a later analysis, the number of unique TCR beta chains was approximately 73 million, of which around 9.9 million were shared. Assay: immunoSEQ multiplex PCR; the TCRdb copy retains only in-frame clones and omits some. V and J calls plus clone size are reproduced from that table; the DNA served to infer D and trimming. The sample holds 100,000 to 150,000 clones, roughly 80% seen once. Study-level findings and limits: When analyzed later, a missense DCLRE1C variant was found to be linked to TCR beta V- and J-gene trimming.

Of note for this clone: Antigen specificity is unknown.

The chain uses TRBV5-1 and TRBJ2-2, with D maybe TRBD2 (6 bases). Specimen: PBMCs. The clonotype was recovered from a man under 40 in good health and CMV-seronegative. The CDR3 bases are TGCGCCAGCAGCCTGATGCAGGGACTGGGAATCTCCGGGGAGCTGTTTTTT. Its protein product is CASSLMQGLGISGELFF. The full variable domain, in which reference TRBV5-1 and TRBJ2-2 provide the parts outside the CDR3, is KAGVTQTPRYLIKTRGQQVTLSCSPISGHRSVSWYQQTPGQGLQFLFEYFSETQRNKGNFPGRFSGRQFSNSRSEMNVSTLELGDSALYLCASSLMQGLGISGELFFGEGSRLTVL.